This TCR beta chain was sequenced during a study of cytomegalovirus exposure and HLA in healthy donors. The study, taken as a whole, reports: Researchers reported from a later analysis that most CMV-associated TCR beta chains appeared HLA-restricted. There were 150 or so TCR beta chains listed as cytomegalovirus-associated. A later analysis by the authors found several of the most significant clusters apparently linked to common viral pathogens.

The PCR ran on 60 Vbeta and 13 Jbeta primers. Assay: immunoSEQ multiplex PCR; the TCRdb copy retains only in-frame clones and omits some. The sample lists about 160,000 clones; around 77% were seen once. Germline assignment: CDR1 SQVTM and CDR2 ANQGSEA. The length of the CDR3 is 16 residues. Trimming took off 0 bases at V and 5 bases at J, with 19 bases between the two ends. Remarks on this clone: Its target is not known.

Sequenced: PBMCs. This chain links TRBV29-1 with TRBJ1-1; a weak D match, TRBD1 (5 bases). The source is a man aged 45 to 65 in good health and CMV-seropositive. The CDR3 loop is CSVEELDRGSGTEAFF. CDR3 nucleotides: TGCAGCGTTGAAGAGCTGGACCGGGGGTCGGGGACTGAAGCTTTCTTT. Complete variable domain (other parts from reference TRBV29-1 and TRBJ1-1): SAVISQKPSRDICQRGTSLTIQCQVDSQVTMMFWYRQQPGQSLTLIATANQGSEATYESGFVIDKFPISRPNLTFSTLTVSNMSPEDSSIYLCSVEELDRGSGTEAFFGQGTRLTVV.